This T cell receptor (beta chain) was sequenced during a study of T-cell reconstitution after alpha-beta-depleted transplantation in children. TCRbeta library construction was performed incorporating unique molecular identifiers. One entry per CDR3 protein, called by TCRdb with MiXCR from the PCR reads. The data show 25,000 to 35,000 distinct CDR3 sequences, around 7% seen once. Whole-study results and caveats: Several hundred expanded graft clones reportedly gave rise to the alpha-beta T cells present about two months after transplant.

This clonotype was counted at least ten times. Its antigen is undetermined. Germline-derived CDR1 and CDR2 are SGHAT and FQNNGV. Deletions cut 5 bases from V and 5 bases from J, with 16 bases between. This CDR3 is built from 14 residues. The J gene is TRBJ2-7, the V gene TRBV11-2; D not certain. The TCR was taken from a child less than two years old who had a stem cell transplant for acute myeloid leukemia, so the T cells may come from the graft donor. This material consisted of peripheral blood, taken 60 days after TCRalphabeta/CD19-depleted stem cell transplant. The DNA of the CDR3 is TGTGCCAGCAGCATAGGACGGTTTGCTCACGAGCAGTACTTC. This codes for CASSIGRFAHEQYF.